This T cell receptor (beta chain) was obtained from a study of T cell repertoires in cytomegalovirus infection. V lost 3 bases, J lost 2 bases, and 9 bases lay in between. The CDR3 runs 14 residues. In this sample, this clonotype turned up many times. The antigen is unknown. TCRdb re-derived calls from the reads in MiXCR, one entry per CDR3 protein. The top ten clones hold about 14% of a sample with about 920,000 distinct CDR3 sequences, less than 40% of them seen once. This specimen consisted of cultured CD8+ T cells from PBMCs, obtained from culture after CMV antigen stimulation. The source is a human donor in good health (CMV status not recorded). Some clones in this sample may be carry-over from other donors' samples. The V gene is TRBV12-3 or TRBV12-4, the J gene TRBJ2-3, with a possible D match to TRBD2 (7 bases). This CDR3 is CASSLRGPTDTQYF. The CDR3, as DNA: TGTGCCAGCAGTTTGCGGGGGCCCACAGATACGCAGTATTTT.